The present T cell receptor beta chain was sequenced within a study of OX40 agonist ivuxolimab in advanced cancers. Study-level background: The dose-escalation cohort was about 80% male, with a mean age of about 60 years, ranging roughly 20 to 80.

Libraries were prepared by immunoSEQ multiplex PCR; TCRdb keeps only in-frame clonotypes and omits some of them. The sample has nearly 45,000 clones; 80% are singletons. As regards this clone: Its antigen is not identified.

Study results and caveats: Dose levels from 0.1 to 3.0 mg/kg saw CD4+ and CD8+ blood T cells expand clonally by week 6.

If patients had autoimmune disease history or systemic immunosuppression, they were excluded. Collection of blood occurred at baseline, at cycle 4 day 1, and at cycle 7 day 1. In germline, CDR1 is MNHNS, CDR2 SASEGT. Trimming took 4 bases from V and 9 from J, leaving 21 bases between them. The CDR3 spans 16 residues. The chain uses TRBV6-1 and TRBJ1-4; maybe TRBD1 (6 bases). Sequencing was performed on CD4+ or CD8+ T cells sorted from blood, taken in a trial of the OX40 agonist ivuxolimab. This sequence was found in an adult with an advanced solid tumor such as melanoma, head and neck, liver or kidney cancer. The CDR3 region has the DNA TGTGCCAGCAGTGCCCCCCAACAGGGTTCAGAAAAAAAACTGTTTTTT. Its protein product is CASSAPQQGSEKKLFF.